This TCR beta chain appears in the sequencing data of a study of cytomegalovirus exposure and HLA in healthy donors. V lost 0 bases and J 1 base, leaving 4 bases between the germline ends. Germline loops: CDR1 SGHTS, CDR2 YDEGEE. The CDR3 extends over 14 amino acids. Primers for the PCR totalled 60 Vbeta and 13 Jbeta. Assay: immunoSEQ multiplex PCR; the TCRdb copy retains only in-frame clones and omits some. The sample has under 90,000 clones; 70% to 90% are singletons. The table lists this clone with a count of one. This chain connects TRBV5-8 to TRBJ2-2; no clear D. The specimen sequenced was PBMCs. The source of this sequence is a man between 18 and 29 years old in good health and CMV-seronegative. The chain's CDR3 is CASSLVLNTGELFF. CDR3 in DNA: TGTGCCAGCAGCTTGGTATTGAACACCGGGGAGCTGTTTTTT.